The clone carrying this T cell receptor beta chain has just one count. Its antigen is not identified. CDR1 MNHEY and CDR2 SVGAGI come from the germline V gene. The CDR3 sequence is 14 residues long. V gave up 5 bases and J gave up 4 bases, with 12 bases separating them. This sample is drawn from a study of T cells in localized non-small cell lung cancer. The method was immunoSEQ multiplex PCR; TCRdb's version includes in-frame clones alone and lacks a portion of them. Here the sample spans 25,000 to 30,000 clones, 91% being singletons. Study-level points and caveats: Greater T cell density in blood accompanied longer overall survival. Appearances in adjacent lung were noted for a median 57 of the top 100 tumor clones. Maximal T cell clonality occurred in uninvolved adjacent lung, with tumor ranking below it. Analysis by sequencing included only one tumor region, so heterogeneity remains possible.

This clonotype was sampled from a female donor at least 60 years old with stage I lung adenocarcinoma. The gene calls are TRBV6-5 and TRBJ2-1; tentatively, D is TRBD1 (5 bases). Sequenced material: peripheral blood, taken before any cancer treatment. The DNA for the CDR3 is TGTGCCAGCAGTCGAGTAGACAGTTACAATGAGCAGTTCTTC. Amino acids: CASSRVDSYNEQFF.